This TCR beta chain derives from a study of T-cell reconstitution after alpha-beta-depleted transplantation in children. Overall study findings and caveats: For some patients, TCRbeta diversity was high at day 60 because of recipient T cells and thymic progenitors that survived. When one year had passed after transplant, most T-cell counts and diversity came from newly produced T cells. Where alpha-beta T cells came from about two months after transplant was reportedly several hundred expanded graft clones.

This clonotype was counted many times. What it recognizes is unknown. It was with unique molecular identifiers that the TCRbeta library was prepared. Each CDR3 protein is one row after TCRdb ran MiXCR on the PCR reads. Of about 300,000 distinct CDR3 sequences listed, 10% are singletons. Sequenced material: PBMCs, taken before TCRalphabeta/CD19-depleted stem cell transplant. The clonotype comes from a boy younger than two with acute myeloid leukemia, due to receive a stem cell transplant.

The CDR3 reads CASSFFLGQYGYTF. The CDR3 DNA follows: TGTGCCAGCAGTTTCTTCCTCGGACAGTATGGCTACACCTTC. This chain links TRBV28 with TRBJ1-2; possible D gene TRBD1, 6 bases. V was pared by 3 bases and J by 5 bases, with 13 bases between. Germline V CDR1 and CDR2: MDHEN, SYDVKM. This CDR3 is 14 amino acids long.